The 10 T cell receptor beta chains below come from one sample, sequenced in a study of blood T cell repertoires in COVID-19. Some clones are missing from TCRdb's copy, which holds only in-frame ones; the method was immunoSEQ multiplex PCR. The sample includes about 320,000 clones, about 90% of them seen just once. The sequencing sample was made of peripheral blood. These receptors were collected from a woman aged 25 to 39 with COVID-19, enrolled during active disease.

This chain uses TRBV11-2 with TRBJ2-7; D is ambiguous. V dropped 1 base and J dropped 2 bases, with 6 bases sitting between them. Germline-derived CDR1 and CDR2 are SGHAT and FQNNGV. CDR3 length: 13 amino acids. The CDR3 DNA is TGTGCCAGCAGCTTAGGAGTTGCCTACGAGCAGTACTTC. Translating gives CASSLGVAYEQYF.

The chain employs TRBV20-1 and TRBJ2-7; D ambiguous. The length of the CDR3 is 11 residues. Trimming removed 7 bases at V and 4 bases at J, with 11 bases between. From germline, CDR1 is DFQATT and CDR2 SNEGSKA (reference sequence). CDR3 nucleotides: TGCAGTGGTAGCTCCGTTTACGAGCAGTACTTC. Translation: CSGSSVYEQYF.

The chain is built from TRBV6-5 and TRBJ1-4; tentative D call: TRBD1 (5 bases). This CDR3 spans 15 amino acids. Deletions cut 6 bases from V and 6 bases from J, with 17 bases between. Per germline, CDR1 MNHEY and CDR2 SVGAGI. CDR3 nucleotides: TGTGCCAGCAGAGGGACTTCAGGGCCGTATGAAAAACTGTTTTTT. Protein: CASRGTSGPYEKLFF.

The rearrangement joins TRBV3-1 (or the pseudogene TRBV3-2) to TRBJ2-1; D perhaps matches TRBD2 (7 bases). The V and J ends lost 2 bases and 7 bases respectively, with 18 bases between them. The CDR3 length is 16 residues. Per germline, CDR1 LGHDT and CDR2 YNNKEL (reference sequence). CDR3 sequence reads: CASSQTRGRVGNEQFF. CDR3 DNA: TGTGCCAGCAGCCAAACGCGGGGGCGTGTGGGGAATGAGCAGTTCTTC.

This clone was detected a few times. The chain joins TRBV2 to TRBJ1-2, with no clear D. V shed 6 bases and J shed 2 bases, with 7 bases lying between them. This CDR3 has 12 amino acids. Germline values: CDR1 SNHLY, CDR2 FYNNEI. The CDR3 DNA reads TGTGCCAGCAGAACAGTCAACTATGGCTACACCTTC. Translation gives CASRTVNYGYTF.

This rearrangement joins TRBV19 to TRBJ1-3; no reliable D call. Trimming removed 7 bases at V and 2 bases at J, with 9 bases between. This CDR3 has 13 amino acids. The germline V gene encodes CDR1 LNHDA and CDR2 SQIVND (reference sequence). The CDR3 loop reads CASTPGTGNTIYF. The CDR3 nucleotides are TGTGCCAGTACCCCGGGAACTGGAAACACCATATATTTT.

This clone qualifies as large. The chain is built from TRBV5-4 and TRBJ1-2, with 8 bases identical to TRBD1. The length of the CDR3 is 15 residues. V was clipped by 3 bases and J by 2 bases; unmatched bases: 6. Germline V gene data show CDR1 as SGHNT and CDR2 as YYREEE (reference sequence). CDR3 nucleotides: TGTGCCAGCAGCTCCAGGGGGCGCGGGAACTATGGCTACACCTTC. Protein product: CASSSRGRGNYGYTF.

This clone showed up just once. The genes are TRBV10-3 and TRBJ1-1, with D possibly matching TRBD1 (6 bases). Germline assignment: CDR1 ENHRY and CDR2 SYGVKD. Trimming left V 3 bases short and J 3 bases short, with 8 bases between. The CDR3 extends over 13 amino acids. The chain's CDR3 is CAISDEGDTEAFF. DNA of the CDR3: TGTGCCATCAGTGATGAGGGGGACACTGAAGCTTTCTTT.

The genes are TRBV27 and TRBJ1-6; D is unresolved. Trimming pared 3 bases from V and 4 bases from J, leaving 19 bases between. The CDR3 length is 18 residues. The germline V gene encodes CDR1 MNHEY and CDR2 SMNVEV (reference sequence). The CDR3 loop is CASSLRGNTKGYNSPLHF. DNA of the CDR3: TGTGCCAGCAGTTTGAGAGGGAATACCAAGGGATATAATTCACCCCTCCACTTT.

The genes are TRBV11-2 and TRBJ2-5; D remains unclear. CDR1 is SGHAT and CDR2 is FQNNGV in the germline V gene. Between the trimmed V and J ends, which lost 1 base and 4 bases, there was a span of 13 bases. The CDR3 spans 15 residues. The CDR3: CASSLAGIRRETQYF. CDR3 in DNA: TGTGCCAGCAGCTTAGCCGGAATCAGGCGAGAGACCCAGTACTTC.